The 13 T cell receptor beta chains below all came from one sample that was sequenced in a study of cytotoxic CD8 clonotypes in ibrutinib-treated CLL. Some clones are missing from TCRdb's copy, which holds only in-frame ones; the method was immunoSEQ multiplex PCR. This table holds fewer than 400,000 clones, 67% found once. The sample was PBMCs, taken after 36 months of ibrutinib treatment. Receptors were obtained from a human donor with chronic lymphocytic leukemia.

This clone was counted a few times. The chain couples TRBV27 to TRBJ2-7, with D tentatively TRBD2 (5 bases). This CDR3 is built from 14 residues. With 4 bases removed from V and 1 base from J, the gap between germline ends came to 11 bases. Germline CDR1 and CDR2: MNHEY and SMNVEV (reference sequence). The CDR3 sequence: CASSSSLGSYEQYF. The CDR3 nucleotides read TGTGCCAGCAGTTCTAGCCTGGGGTCCTACGAGCAGTACTTC.

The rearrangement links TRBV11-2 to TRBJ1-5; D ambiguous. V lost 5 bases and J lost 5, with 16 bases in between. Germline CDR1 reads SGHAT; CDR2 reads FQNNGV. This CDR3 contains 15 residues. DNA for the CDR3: TGTGCCAGCAGCCTCAGTATCGGCCCTTATCAGCCCCAGCATTTT. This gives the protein CASSLSIGPYQPQHF.

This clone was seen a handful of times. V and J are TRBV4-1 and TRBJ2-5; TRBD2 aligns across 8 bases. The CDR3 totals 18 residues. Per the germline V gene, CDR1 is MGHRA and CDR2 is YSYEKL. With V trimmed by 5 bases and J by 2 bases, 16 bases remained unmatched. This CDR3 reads CASSFTLLTSAGQETQYF. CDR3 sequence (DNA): TGCGCCAGCAGCTTCACGCTGTTGACTAGCGCAGGACAAGAGACCCAGTACTTC.

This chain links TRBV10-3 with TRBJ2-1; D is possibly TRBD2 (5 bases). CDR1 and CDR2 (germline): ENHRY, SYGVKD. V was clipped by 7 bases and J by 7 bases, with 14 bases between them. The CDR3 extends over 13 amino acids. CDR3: CAIMVGSGNEQFF. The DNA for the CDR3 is TGTGCCATCATGGTGGGTTCGGGGAATGAGCAGTTCTTC.

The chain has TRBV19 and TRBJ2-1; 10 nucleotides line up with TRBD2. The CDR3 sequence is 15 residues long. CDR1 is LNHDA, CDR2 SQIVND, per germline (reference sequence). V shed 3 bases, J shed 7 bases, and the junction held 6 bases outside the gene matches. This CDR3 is CASSIGRAGGNEQFF. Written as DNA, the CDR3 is TGTGCCAGTAGTATCGGTCGAGCGGGGGGGAATGAGCAGTTCTTC.

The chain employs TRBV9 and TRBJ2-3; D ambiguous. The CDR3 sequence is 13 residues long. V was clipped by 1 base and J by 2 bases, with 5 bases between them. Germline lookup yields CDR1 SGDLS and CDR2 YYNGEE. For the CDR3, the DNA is TGTGCCAGCAGCGTATATCCCACAGATACGCAGTATTTT. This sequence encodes CASSVYPTDTQYF.

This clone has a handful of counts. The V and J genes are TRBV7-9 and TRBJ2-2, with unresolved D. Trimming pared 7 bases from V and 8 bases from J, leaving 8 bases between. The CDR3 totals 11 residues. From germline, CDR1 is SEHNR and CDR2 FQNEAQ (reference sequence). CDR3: CASTPGGELFF. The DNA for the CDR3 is TGTGCCAGCACTCCCGGGGGGGAGCTGTTTTTT.

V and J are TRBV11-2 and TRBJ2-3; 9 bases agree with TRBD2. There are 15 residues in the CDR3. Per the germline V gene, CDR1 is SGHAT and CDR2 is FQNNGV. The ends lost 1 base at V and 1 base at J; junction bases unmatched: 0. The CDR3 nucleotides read TGTGCCAGCAGCTTAGGGACTAGCGGCACAGATACGCAGTATTTT. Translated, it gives CASSLGTSGTDTQYF.

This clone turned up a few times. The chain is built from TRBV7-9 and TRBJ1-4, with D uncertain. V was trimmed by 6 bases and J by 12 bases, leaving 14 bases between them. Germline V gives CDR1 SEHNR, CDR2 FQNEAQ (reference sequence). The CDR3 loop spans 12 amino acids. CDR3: CASSFPHSELFF. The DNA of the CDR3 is TGTGCCAGCAGTTTCCCCCATAGCGAACTGTTTTTT.

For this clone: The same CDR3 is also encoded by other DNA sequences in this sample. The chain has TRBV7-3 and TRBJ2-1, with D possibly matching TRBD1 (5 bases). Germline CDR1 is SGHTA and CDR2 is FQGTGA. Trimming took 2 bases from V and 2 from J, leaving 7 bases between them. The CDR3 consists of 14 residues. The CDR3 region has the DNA TGTGCCAGCAGCTTAGCAGGGACCTACAATGAGCAGTTCTTC. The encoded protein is CASSLAGTYNEQFF.

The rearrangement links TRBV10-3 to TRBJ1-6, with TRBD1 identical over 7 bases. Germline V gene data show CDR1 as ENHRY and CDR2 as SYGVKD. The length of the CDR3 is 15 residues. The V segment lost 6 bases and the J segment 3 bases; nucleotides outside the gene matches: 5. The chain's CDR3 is CAIRRGQDYNSPLHF. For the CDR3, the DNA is TGTGCCATCAGGAGAGGACAGGACTATAATTCACCCCTCCACTTT.

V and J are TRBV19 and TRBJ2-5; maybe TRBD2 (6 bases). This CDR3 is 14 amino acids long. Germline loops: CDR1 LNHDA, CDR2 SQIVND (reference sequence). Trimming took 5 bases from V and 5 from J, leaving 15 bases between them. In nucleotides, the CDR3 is TGTGCCAGTAGTGGCGGGGCCAGGAGTGAGACCCAGTACTTC. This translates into CASSGGARSETQYF.

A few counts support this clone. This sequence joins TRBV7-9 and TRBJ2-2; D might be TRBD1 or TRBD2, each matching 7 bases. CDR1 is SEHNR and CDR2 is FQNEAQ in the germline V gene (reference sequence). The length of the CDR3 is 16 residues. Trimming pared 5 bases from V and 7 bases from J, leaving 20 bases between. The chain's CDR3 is CASSILAVPGGGELFF. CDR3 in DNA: TGTGCCAGCAGCATTCTAGCGGTGCCAGGGGGCGGGGAGCTGTTTTTT.